Below, 13 T cell receptor beta chains from the same sample are listed, as sequenced in a study of T-cell memory formation after mild COVID-19. Each CDR3 protein gets one entry after TCRdb re-called the 5' RACE reads with MiXCR. The sample yields approximately 400,000 distinct CDR3 sequences, about a sixth seen once. The sample consisted of PBMCs or a T cell subset sorted from them (not recorded which). The receptors derive from a man in his late teens or twenties who had mild COVID-19 (a few samples of this study predate the infection). Cell type and time point are not known.

The chain carries TRBV12-3 or TRBV12-4 and TRBJ2-5; D call uncertain. V dropped 7 bases and J dropped 5 bases, with 14 bases sitting between them. The CDR3 consists of 13 residues. CDR3 loop: CASILRCGETQYF. CDR3 in DNA: TGTGCCAGCATCCTCAGGTGTGGGGAGACCCAGTACTTC.

This clonotype was recorded a few times. The chain has TRBV29-1 and TRBJ1-5; 8 bases agree with TRBD1. The germline V gene encodes CDR1 SQVTM and CDR2 ANQGSEA. The CDR3 spans 13 residues. J was trimmed by 4 bases and V by 5 bases; bases with no gene match: 4. CDR3 coding DNA: TGCAGCGTTAGGACAGGGATTAATCAGCCCCAGCATTTT. Translated, it gives CSVRTGINQPQHF.

This clonotype came up a few times. The J gene is TRBJ2-1, the V gene TRBV4-1, with 9 nucleotides matching TRBD1. CDR3 size: 17 residues. V lost 4 bases to trimming and J lost 2 bases; unmatched junction nucleotides: 9. The germline CDR1 and CDR2 sequences are MGHRA and YSYEKL. CDR3 sequence reads: CASSPEGQGYPYNEQFF. The CDR3 DNA follows: TGCGCCAGCAGCCCAGAGGGACAGGGTTACCCCTACAATGAGCAGTTCTTC.

This clonotype was seen only a few times. The J gene is TRBJ1-1, the V gene TRBV5-5; tentatively, D is TRBD1 (5 bases). Germline V lookup: CDR1 SGHKS, CDR2 YYEKEE (reference sequence). This CDR3 has 13 amino acids. Trimming took 5 bases from V and 7 from J, leaving 15 bases between them. The CDR3 sequence is CASRPQGWNEAFF. The CDR3 DNA is TGTGCCAGCAGGCCTCAGGGTTGGAATGAAGCTTTCTTT.

J is TRBJ1-6 and V is TRBV30; D remains ambiguous. The V and J ends lost 3 bases and 13 bases respectively, with 16 bases between them. Germline V gene sequence: CDR1 GTSNPN, CDR2 SVGIG (reference sequence). The CDR3 has 13 residues. CDR3 in DNA: TGTGCCTGGAGATCGCGTGGATTCTCGCCCCTCCACTTT. Encoded protein: CAWRSRGFSPLHF. The variable domain in full, completed from reference TRBV30 and TRBJ1-6, reads SQTIHQWPATLVQPVGSPLSLECTVEGTSNPNLYWYRQAAGRGLQLLFYSVGIGQISSEVPQNLSASRPQDRQFILSSKKLLLSDSGFYLCAWRSRGFSPLHFGNGTRLTVT.

The rearrangement links TRBV27 to TRBJ1-3; tentative D call: TRBD1 (5 bases). The V end lost 2 bases, the J end lost 4 bases, and 12 bases lay between the germline ends. CDR3 length: 15 amino acids. The germline CDR1 and CDR2 sequences are MNHEY and SMNVEV (reference sequence). The CDR3 protein is CASSLRGLWGNTIYF. The CDR3 nucleotides read TGTGCCAGCAGTTTACGGGGCCTCTGGGGAAACACCATATATTTT.

This clonotype was counted a few times. The chain employs TRBV28 and TRBJ2-2; 12 bases agree with TRBD1. The CDR3 runs 16 residues. V gave up 3 bases and J gave up 7 bases; unmatched junction bases: 6. CDR1 MDHEN and CDR2 SYDVKM come from the germline V gene. CDR3 sequence (DNA): TGTGCCAGCAGTTTGAGGGGACAGGGGGCAATCGGGGAGCTGTTTTTT. The encoded protein is CASSLRGQGAIGELFF.

The chain carries TRBV12-3 or TRBV12-4 and TRBJ2-5; D possibly matches TRBD1 or TRBD2 (5 bases each). V was trimmed by 3 bases and J by 7 bases, leaving 12 bases between them. The CDR3 runs 13 residues. CDR3 nucleotide sequence: TGTGCCAGCAGTTTCACTAGGGGTGCGACCCAGTACTTC. It is translated as CASSFTRGATQYF.

V usage is TRBV5-1 and J usage is TRBJ1-2; 8 nucleotides match TRBD1. With 1 base clipped from V and 4 bases from J, the junction kept 6 bases outside the gene matches. The CDR3 covers 15 residues. Germline values: CDR1 SGHRS, CDR2 YFSETQ. CDR3 bases: TGCGCCAGCAGCTTGCTCGGACAGGGACTCTATGGCTACACCTTC. It encodes CASSLLGQGLYGYTF.

The chain has TRBV6-5 and TRBJ1-6; D is perhaps TRBD1 (5 bases). From germline, CDR1 is MNHEY and CDR2 SVGAGI. V was shortened by 0 bases and J by 10 bases, with 16 bases between the two germline ends. The CDR3 covers 16 residues. DNA for the CDR3: TGTGCCAGCAGTTACTCCCAACTGCTGAGGGGCTCACCCCTCCACTTT. Encoded protein: CASSYSQLLRGSPLHF.

This clonotype came up a few times. The rearrangement joins TRBV7-9 to TRBJ2-5, with unresolved D. Trimming took 3 bases from V and 7 from J, leaving 12 bases between them. From germline, CDR1 is SEHNR and CDR2 FQNEAQ (reference sequence). The CDR3 runs 13 residues. CDR3 amino acids: CASSFGASGTQYF. As DNA, the CDR3 is TGTGCCAGCAGCTTTGGAGCCTCAGGGACCCAGTACTTC.

This chain links TRBV7-9 with TRBJ2-1, with D unresolved. Germline V gives CDR1 SEHNR, CDR2 FQNEAQ (reference sequence). Trimming left V 3 bases short and J 6 bases short, with 18 bases between. This CDR3 contains 16 residues. The DNA of the CDR3 is TGTGCCAGCAGCTTTACCACCCACCCCGGCTCCAATGAGCAGTTCTTC. The encoded protein is CASSFTTHPGSNEQFF. Complete variable domain (other parts from reference TRBV7-9 and TRBJ2-1): DTGVSQNPRHKITKRGQNVTFRCDPISEHNRLYWYRQTLGQGPEFLTYFQNEAQLEKSRLLSDRFSAERPKGSFSTLEIQRTEQGDSAMYLCASSFTTHPGSNEQFFGPGTRLTVL.

This clonotype was observed a handful of times. The J gene is TRBJ2-3, the V gene TRBV11-2, with D perhaps TRBD1 (5 bases). V lost 1 base to trimming and J lost 0 bases, with 8 bases between them. The CDR3 runs 15 residues. Germline loops: CDR1 SGHAT, CDR2 FQNNGV. CDR3: CASSLADRSTDTQYF. In DNA form, the CDR3 reads TGTGCCAGCAGCTTAGCAGACAGAAGCACAGATACGCAGTATTTT.